What follows are 24 T cell receptor beta chains derived from one specimen sequenced in a study of early T cells in non-severe SARS-CoV-2 infection. TCRdb fed the 5' RACE reads into MiXCR, producing one record per CDR3 protein. Among tens of thousands of distinct CDR3 sequences listed, 2.9% were seen once. The sequenced material came from whole blood. These receptors were collected from an adult who was a healthcare worker with PCR-confirmed SARS-CoV-2 infection or an uninfected control (not recorded which).

This clonotype was seen ten or more times. The CDR3 loop reads CASSKRDRGSYEQYV. CDR3 in DNA: TGTGCCAGCAGCAAAAGAGACAGGGGTTCCTACGAGCAGTACGTC. The chain has TRBV21-1 and TRBJ2-7; TRBD1 reflects the table's D call only, with no check against the DNA. TRBV21-1 is labeled a pseudogene. The CDR3 totals 15 residues.

This clonotype was recorded many times. V and J are TRBV6-2 or TRBV6-3 and TRBJ1-2; D remains ambiguous. Germline-derived CDR1 and CDR2 are MNHEY and SVGEGT. Trimming stripped 6 bases from V and 3 bases from J, with 11 bases between. The CDR3 contains 13 residues. CDR3 region: CASSEGPYYGYTF. CDR3 bases: TGTGCCAGCAGCGAGGGCCCGTACTATGGCTACACCTTC.

This clonotype was seen at least ten times. The chain joins TRBV20-1 to TRBJ1-5; TRBD1 might be the D (5 bases). The germline V gene has CDR1 DFQATT and CDR2 SNEGSKA (reference sequence). CDR3 length: 12 amino acids. Trimming took 3 bases from V and 6 from J, leaving 9 bases between them. CDR3 protein: CSASPGGQPQHF. CDR3 DNA sequence: TGCAGTGCTAGCCCGGGGGGTCAGCCCCAGCATTTT.

This clonotype was counted at least ten times. The V call is TRBV5-1, the J call TRBJ2-1; 13 nucleotides align to TRBD2. Germline V lookup: CDR1 SGHRS, CDR2 YFSETQ. The CDR3 spans 15 residues. V lost 4 bases, J lost 10 bases, and 8 bases stayed unmatched. The CDR3 sequence is CASSRTSGRAGEQFF. DNA for the CDR3: TGCGCCAGCAGCCGAACTAGCGGGAGGGCAGGGGAGCAGTTCTTC.

This clonotype was seen at least ten times. The V gene is TRBV6-2 or TRBV6-3, the J gene TRBJ1-5, with TRBD1 matching 7 bases. This CDR3 contains 18 residues. Germline CDR1 MNHEY, CDR2 SVGEGT. J gave up 6 bases and V 6 bases, and 20 bases lay outside the gene matches. CDR3 in amino acids: CASRPDLLLQGYRQPQHF. The CDR3 DNA follows: TGTGCCAGCAGGCCAGACCTCCTCTTACAGGGGTATCGTCAGCCCCAGCATTTT.

This clonotype came up many times. The CDR3 DNA is TGTGCCAGCAGACGGTCCACAGAGACCCAGTACTTC. It encodes CASRRSTETQYF. This chain uses TRBV12-3 or TRBV12-4 with TRBJ2-5; D gene ambiguous. This CDR3 is built from 12 residues. The ends were cut back, 6 bases at V and 4 bases at J, with 9 bases in the middle.

This clonotype was counted ten times or more. The chain has TRBV20-1 and TRBJ1-6; weak D call: TRBD1 (5 bases). Trimming left V 6 bases short and J 8 bases short, with 14 bases between. The CDR3 loop spans 13 amino acids. Germline assignment: CDR1 DFQATT and CDR2 SNEGSKA (reference sequence). CDR3 region: CSAVGLGDSPLHF. Here the CDR3 DNA reads TGCAGTGCAGTGGGGCTAGGCGATTCACCCCTCCACTTT.

This clonotype was picked up many times. This chain links TRBV20-1 with TRBJ2-1; 8 nucleotides align to TRBD1. This CDR3 is built from 13 residues. Germline values: CDR1 DFQATT, CDR2 SNEGSKA (reference sequence). The V segment lost 3 bases and the J segment 10 bases; nucleotides outside the gene matches: 8. The chain's CDR3 is CSARQGATREQFF. CDR3 in DNA: TGCAGTGCTAGGCAGGGGGCCACCCGGGAGCAGTTCTTC.

This clonotype was found many times. V gene TRBV24-1 combines with J gene TRBJ2-5; possibly TRBD1 or TRBD2 for D (5 bases each). CDR3 length: 13 residues. V lost 6 bases and J lost 4, with 11 bases in between. The germline gives CDR1 KGHDR, CDR2 SFDVKD. This CDR3 is CATSHGAGETQYF. The CDR3, as DNA: TGTGCCACCAGTCACGGGGCGGGAGAGACCCAGTACTTC.

This clonotype was found many times. The J gene is TRBJ2-1, the V gene TRBV30; TRBD1 aligns across 7 bases. Germline values: CDR1 GTSNPN, CDR2 SVGIG (reference sequence). CDR3 length: 15 residues. V was clipped by 4 bases and J by 10 bases; unmatched bases: 16. The DNA for the CDR3 is TGTGCCTGGACCCAAAGAGGGACAGTAACTCTAGAGCAGTTCTTC. The encoded protein is CAWTQRGTVTLEQFF. The variable domain in full, with the rest retrieved from reference TRBV30 and TRBJ2-1, is SQTIHQWPATLVQPVGSPLSLECTVEGTSNPNLYWYRQAAGRGLQLLFYSVGIGQISSEVPQNLSASRPQDRQFILSSKKLLLSDSGFYLCAWTQRGTVTLEQFFGPGTRLTVL.

This clonotype appeared many times. The V and J genes are TRBV24-1 and TRBJ2-3, with 7 positions matching TRBD2. Unmatched junction bases numbered 12, after V lost 10 bases and J lost 6 bases. Germline CDR1 and CDR2: KGHDR and SFDVKD. This CDR3 is 14 amino acids long. The chain's CDR3 is CATRRGNSEDTQYF. CDR3 coding DNA: TGTGCCACTAGGCGGGGGAATAGTGAGGATACGCAGTATTTT.

This clonotype has a count of ten or more. The V and J genes are TRBV10-1 and TRBJ2-5, with 8 positions matching TRBD2. Germline trimming cut 8 bases from V and 5 bases from J; bases unmatched to any gene: 19. CDR1 and CDR2 (germline): WNHNN, SYGVQD (reference sequence). The CDR3 length is 17 residues. The CDR3 loop reads CASRKRSGETTGETQYF. CDR3 bases: TGCGCCAGCCGGAAGCGTAGCGGGGAGACCACTGGGGAGACCCAGTACTTC.

This clonotype was counted at least ten times. The chain joins TRBV18 to TRBJ1-1; D is unclear. There are 15 residues in the CDR3. Germline CDR1 and CDR2: KGHSH and LQKENI. V was shortened by 0 bases and J by 1 base, with 9 bases between the two germline ends. CDR3 sequence: CASSPPELTNTEAFF. CDR3 bases: TGTGCCAGCTCACCACCGGAGCTTACGAACACTGAAGCTTTCTTT.

This clonotype showed up many times. V gene TRBV5-1 combines with J gene TRBJ1-2; 8 positions agree with TRBD1. CDR1 and CDR2 (germline): SGHRS, YFSETQ. The CDR3 is 15 amino acids. V was pared by 1 base and J by 8 bases, with 10 bases of the junction left unmatched. Written as DNA, the CDR3 is TGCGCCAGCAGCTTGCCAGACGCAGGGGGCCAAGGCTACACCTTC. Translated: CASSLPDAGGQGYTF. The full variable domain, with the rest looked up from reference TRBV5-1 and TRBJ1-2, is KAGVTQTPRYLIKTRGQQVTLSCSPISGHRSVSWYQQTPGQGLQFLFEYFSETQRNKGNFPGRFSGRQFSNSRSEMNVSTLELGDSALYLCASSLPDAGGQGYTFGSGTRLTVV.

This clonotype was recorded many times. The gene calls are TRBV5-1 and TRBJ2-1; D gene unclear. The CDR3 loop spans 15 amino acids. The V end was cut by 0 bases, the J end by 0 bases, with 7 bases between. Germline assignment: CDR1 SGHRS and CDR2 YFSETQ. The CDR3 coding sequence is TGCGCCAGCAGCTTGGTTCTACCCTCCTACAATGAGCAGTTCTTC. Translating it yields CASSLVLPSYNEQFF.

At least ten counts were recorded for this clonotype. This sequence joins TRBV27 and TRBJ1-4; the D is unclear. The V gene lost 3 bases and the J gene lost 6 bases, with 11 bases spanning the gap. The CDR3 is made up of 14 amino acids. The germline CDR1 and CDR2 sequences are MNHEY and SMNVEV (reference sequence). CDR3 residues: CASSFGRTHEKLFF. The CDR3 nucleotides read TGTGCCAGCAGTTTCGGCAGGACCCATGAAAAACTGTTTTTT. The entire variable domain, with the rest obtained from reference TRBV27 and TRBJ1-4, is as follows: EAQVTQNPRYLITVTGKKLTVTCSQNMNHEYMSWYRQDPGLGLRQIYYSMNVEVTDKGDVPEGYKVSRKEKRNFPLILESPSPNQTSLYFCASSFGRTHEKLFFGSGTQLSVL.

This clonotype was observed at least ten times. The rearrangement links TRBV21-1 to TRBJ2-4; TRBD1, the table's D call, was not compared with the DNA. TRBV21-1 has pseudogene status. The CDR3 has 16 amino acids. CDR3 in amino acids: CASSKDGTVAKNIQYF. Written as DNA, the CDR3 is TGTGCCAGCAGCAAAGACGGGACAGTAGCCAAAAACATTCAGTACTTC.

This clonotype came up many times. The J gene is TRBJ2-1, the V gene TRBV7-9, with D possibly matching TRBD2 (6 bases). CDR1 SEHNR and CDR2 FQNEAQ come from the germline V gene (reference sequence). Trimming cost V 6 bases and J 3 bases, with 12 bases left between them. The CDR3 has 14 residues. This chain's CDR3 is CASSPGGVYNEQFF. The CDR3 nucleotides are TGTGCCAGCAGTCCGGGCGGGGTCTACAATGAGCAGTTCTTC.

The genes are TRBV29-1 and TRBJ1-3, with 8 nucleotides matching TRBD1. V dropped 7 bases and J dropped 1; count of bases not matched to a gene: 12. There are 16 residues in the CDR3. Germline CDR1 is SQVTM and CDR2 is ANQGSEA. The CDR3 is CSAGSSTGVSGNTIYF. The CDR3 DNA reads as TGCAGCGCCGGAAGCTCGACAGGGGTGTCTGGAAACACCATATATTTT.

Ten or more counts support this clonotype. The chain recombines TRBV4-1 with TRBJ2-1; no reliable D call. V was clipped by 10 bases and J by 5 bases, with 9 bases between them. Looked up from germline, CDR1 is MGHRA and CDR2 is YSYEKL. The CDR3 runs 11 residues. The CDR3 nucleotides are TGCGCCACATCAGACGACAATGAGCAGTTCTTC. The encoded protein is CATSDDNEQFF.

This clonotype occurred many times. The chain carries TRBV7-8 and TRBJ2-7; D is ambiguous. V lost 1 base and J 3 bases, leaving 10 bases between the germline ends. This CDR3 region has 14 residues. Germline V gives CDR1 SGHVS, CDR2 FQNEAQ. CDR3 region: CASSLGSTNYEQYV. Here the CDR3 DNA reads TGTGCCAGCAGCTTAGGATCCACAAACTACGAGCAGTACGTC.

This clonotype was counted many times. The chain has TRBV5-1 and TRBJ2-3; 10 positions agree with TRBD1. This CDR3 has 20 residues. Germline V gene data show CDR1 as SGHRS and CDR2 as YFSETQ. J was trimmed by 4 bases and V by 2 bases; bases with no gene match: 19. CDR3: CASSFAPLRSLDRGADTQYF. CDR3 bases: TGCGCCAGCAGCTTCGCCCCCCTGCGGTCCTTGGACAGGGGGGCAGATACGCAGTATTTT. Full variable domain (rest looked up from reference TRBV5-1 and TRBJ2-3): KAGVTQTPRYLIKTRGQQVTLSCSPISGHRSVSWYQQTPGQGLQFLFEYFSETQRNKGNFPGRFSGRQFSNSRSEMNVSTLELGDSALYLCASSFAPLRSLDRGADTQYFGPGTRLTVL.

This clonotype was detected many times. The V and J genes are TRBV21-1 and TRBJ2-7; the table's D gene call, TRBD2, was not cross checked with the DNA. TRBV21-1 is a known pseudogene. This CDR3 has 18 residues. This CDR3 is CASSKGGRSSGDPYEQYV. CDR3 sequence (DNA): TGTGCCAGCAGCAAAGGAGGGAGGAGTAGCGGAGACCCATACGAGCAGTACGTC.

Of note for this clonotype: A read error is possible here, since a much larger clone lies one base away. The chain couples TRBV7-2 to TRBJ2-1; TRBD1 matches 8 bases. Gene TRBJ2-7 matches the end of the DNA better, so the J call may be wrong. Germline CDR1 is SGHTA and CDR2 is FQGNSA. This CDR3 spans 15 amino acids. The CDR3 protein is CASSLYQGANNEQYF. The CDR3 DNA reads as TGTGCCAGCAGCTTATATCAGGGGGCTAACAATGAGCAGTACTTC.